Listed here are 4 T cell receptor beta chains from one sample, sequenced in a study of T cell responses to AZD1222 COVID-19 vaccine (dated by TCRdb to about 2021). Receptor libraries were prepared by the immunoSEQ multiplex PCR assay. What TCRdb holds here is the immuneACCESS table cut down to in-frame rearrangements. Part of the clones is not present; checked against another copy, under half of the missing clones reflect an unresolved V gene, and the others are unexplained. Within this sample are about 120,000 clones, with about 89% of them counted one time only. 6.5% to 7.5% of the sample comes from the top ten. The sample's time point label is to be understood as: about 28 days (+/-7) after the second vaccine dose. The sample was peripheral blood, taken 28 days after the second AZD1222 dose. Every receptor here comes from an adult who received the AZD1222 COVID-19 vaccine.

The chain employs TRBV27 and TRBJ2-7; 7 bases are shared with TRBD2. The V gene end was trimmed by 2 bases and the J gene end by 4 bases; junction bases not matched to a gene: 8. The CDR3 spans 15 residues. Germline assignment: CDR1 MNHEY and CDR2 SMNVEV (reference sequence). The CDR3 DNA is TGTGCCAGCAGTTTAGGCGGGAGCCAGAAGTACGAGCAGTACTTC. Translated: CASSLGGSQKYEQYF.

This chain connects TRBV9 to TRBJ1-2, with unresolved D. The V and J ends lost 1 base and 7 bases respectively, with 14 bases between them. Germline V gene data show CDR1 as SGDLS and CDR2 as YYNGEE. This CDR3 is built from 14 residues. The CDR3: CASSVTTTSIGYTF. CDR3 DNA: TGTGCCAGCAGCGTAACAACTACGAGCATTGGCTACACCTTC.

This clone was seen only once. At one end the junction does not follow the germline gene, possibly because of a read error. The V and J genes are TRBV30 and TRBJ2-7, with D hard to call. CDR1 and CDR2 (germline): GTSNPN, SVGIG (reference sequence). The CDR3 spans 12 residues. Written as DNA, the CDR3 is TGCGACGGTAGTTGTATAGTCTACGAGCAGTACTTC. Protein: CDGSCIVYEQYF.

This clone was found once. The CDR3, as DNA: TGTGCCAGCAGCTTAAACGCCGACCGGGACAGGGATCAGCCCCAGCATTTT. Encoded protein: CASSLNADRDRDQPQHF. The chain uses TRBV21-1 and TRBJ1-5; the table's D call of TRBD1 was not tested on the DNA. TRBV21-1 is termed a pseudogene. CDR3 length: 17 amino acids.